Listed below are T cell receptor beta chains from one sample, sequenced in a study of shared clonotypes between healthy human individuals. The method was immunoSEQ multiplex PCR; TCRdb's version includes in-frame clones alone and lacks a portion of them. In the table there are some 350,000 clones, roughly 70% of which are singletons. The specimen sequenced was memory CD4+ T cells sorted from blood. All receptors come from a man aged 25 to 40 in good health. Both conserved end residues are part of each CDR3.

V gene: TRBV18; CDR3 protein: CASSRDGYNEQFF
V gene: TRBV7-9; CDR3 protein: CASSPDSRGFTEAFF
V gene: TRBV18; CDR3 protein: CASSPAGLTPRPYEQYF
V gene: TRBV15; CDR3 protein: CATSRDPMGLAGGTDTQYF
V gene: TRBV18; CDR3 protein: CASSPPSGDYTGELFF
V gene: TRBV7-3; CDR3 protein: CASSPYYEQYF
V gene: TRBV5-1; CDR3 protein: CASRPGGIRTEAFF
V gene: TRBV5-1; CDR3 protein: CASSGLETQYF
V gene: TRBV11-2; CDR3 protein: CASSFSHQETQYF
V gene: TRBV25-1; CDR3 protein: CASSEYIQTGAGNTIYF
V gene: TRBV5-1; CDR3 protein: CASSLGDYPNWGETQYF
V gene: TRBV14; CDR3 protein: CASSQGSATTDTQYF
V gene: TRBV6-1; CDR3 protein: CAGSSSYNEQFF
V gene: TRBV2; CDR3 protein: CASSDWGTGATVYEQYF
V gene: TRBV19; CDR3 protein: CASSISGVTEAFF
V gene: TRBV5-1; CDR3 protein: CASSELVGETQYF
V gene: TRBV5-1; CDR3 protein: CASSELQRSSYNEQFF
V gene: TRBV13; CDR3 protein: CASSPRGLRESEQYF
V gene: TRBV5-8; CDR3 protein: CASASRGAHSGANVLTF
V gene: TRBV30; CDR3 protein: CAWSNLGVGSGYTF
V gene: TRBV7-9; CDR3 protein: CASSLGRLAKETQYF
V gene: TRBV6-6; CDR3 protein: CASCANAGNTIYF
V gene: TRBV7-2; CDR3 protein: CASSLVLSSGELFF
V gene: TRBV21-1; CDR3 protein: CASLEGTSSSSTDTQYF
V gene: TRBV6-5; CDR3 protein: CASSYLAGSYEQYF
V gene: TRBV5-1; CDR3 protein: CASSLARQNTGELFF
V gene: TRBV29-1; CDR3 protein: CSVEGPTHRDTQYF
V gene: TRBV28; CDR3 protein: CASSATGREGYTF
V gene: TRBV13; CDR3 protein: CASSPAGLRDTQYF
V gene: TRBV29-1; CDR3 protein: CSVRRGSETQYF
V gene: TRBV11-2; CDR3 protein: CASSLDQETDTQYF
V gene: TRBV4-3; CDR3 protein: CASSHDSATNEKLFF
V gene: TRBV4-1; CDR3 protein: CASSQELSGLNNEQFF
V gene: TRBV7-9; CDR3 protein: CASSPPGVLNSPLHF
V gene: TRBV28; CDR3 protein: CASSIRTGGVQPQHF
V gene: TRBV28; CDR3 protein: CATAPSAARGRAAKNIQYF
V gene: TRBV5-1; CDR3 protein: CASSLGQGLYGYTF
V gene: TRBV7-8; CDR3 protein: CASSSGQNYEQYF
V gene: TRBV29-1; CDR3 protein: CSVEPMTGRDEKLFF
V gene: TRBV6-6; CDR3 protein: CASSPAGGRAWDEQYF
V gene: TRBV6-1; CDR3 protein: CASSGQDYQPQHF
V gene: TRBV18; CDR3 protein: CASSLQGAKNIQYF
V gene: TRBV15; CDR3 protein: CATSIFGGGSEQYF
V gene: TRBV11-2; CDR3 protein: CASSLGGWTRNNTGELFF
V gene: TRBV4-1; CDR3 protein: CASSQERGGTGLDGYTF
V gene: TRBV11-3; CDR3 protein: CASSSGAGELFF
V gene: TRBV28; CDR3 protein: CASSFPGDNYGYTF
V gene: TRBV4-3; CDR3 protein: CASSPLGGSYGYTF
V gene: TRBV29-1; CDR3 protein: CSVEVSSGSSYNEQFF
V gene: TRBV5-1; CDR3 protein: CASSFGQSNTGELFF
V gene: TRBV7-2; CDR3 protein: CASSLGQGAYGYTF
V gene: TRBV29-1; CDR3 protein: CSANLQGSYGYTF
V gene: TRBV5-4; CDR3 protein: CASSRDREGGYTF
V gene: TRBV5-1; CDR3 protein: CASSFGLAGARYEQYF
V gene: TRBV6-1; CDR3 protein: CASSELGTAAETQYF
V gene: TRBV7-9; CDR3 protein: CASSLTGGTDTQYF
V gene: TRBV28; CDR3 protein: CASSLTGAGQPQHF
V gene: TRBV19; CDR3 protein: CASSATGATNEKLFF
V gene: TRBV19; CDR3 protein: CASSPETGVDTEAFF